This T cell receptor beta chain was captured by sequencing in a study of blood T cell repertoires in COVID-19. Study details: Whether acute or convalescent, the COVID-19 samples came from the United States, Italy and Spain.

Participants were placed into cohorts based on the clinical history they reported. Trimming at V came to 6 bases and at J to 10 bases, leaving 9 bases not matched to a gene. This CDR3 is built from 14 residues. Germline CDR1 and CDR2: MDHEN and SYDVKM. Assay used: immunoSEQ multiplex PCR; TCRdb lists only in-frame clones, some missing. Of roughly 250,000 clones detected, roughly 87% appear once; the ten largest clones hold about 6.3%. The source material was PBMCs or T cells enriched from blood (not recorded which). This TCR was sampled from a woman in her thirties with acute COVID-19. The genes are TRBV28 and TRBJ1-5; 10 bases map to TRBD1. Written as DNA, the CDR3 is TGTGCCAGCAGCAAACACGGGACAGGGGAACCCCAGCATTTT. Its translation is CASSKHGTGEPQHF.